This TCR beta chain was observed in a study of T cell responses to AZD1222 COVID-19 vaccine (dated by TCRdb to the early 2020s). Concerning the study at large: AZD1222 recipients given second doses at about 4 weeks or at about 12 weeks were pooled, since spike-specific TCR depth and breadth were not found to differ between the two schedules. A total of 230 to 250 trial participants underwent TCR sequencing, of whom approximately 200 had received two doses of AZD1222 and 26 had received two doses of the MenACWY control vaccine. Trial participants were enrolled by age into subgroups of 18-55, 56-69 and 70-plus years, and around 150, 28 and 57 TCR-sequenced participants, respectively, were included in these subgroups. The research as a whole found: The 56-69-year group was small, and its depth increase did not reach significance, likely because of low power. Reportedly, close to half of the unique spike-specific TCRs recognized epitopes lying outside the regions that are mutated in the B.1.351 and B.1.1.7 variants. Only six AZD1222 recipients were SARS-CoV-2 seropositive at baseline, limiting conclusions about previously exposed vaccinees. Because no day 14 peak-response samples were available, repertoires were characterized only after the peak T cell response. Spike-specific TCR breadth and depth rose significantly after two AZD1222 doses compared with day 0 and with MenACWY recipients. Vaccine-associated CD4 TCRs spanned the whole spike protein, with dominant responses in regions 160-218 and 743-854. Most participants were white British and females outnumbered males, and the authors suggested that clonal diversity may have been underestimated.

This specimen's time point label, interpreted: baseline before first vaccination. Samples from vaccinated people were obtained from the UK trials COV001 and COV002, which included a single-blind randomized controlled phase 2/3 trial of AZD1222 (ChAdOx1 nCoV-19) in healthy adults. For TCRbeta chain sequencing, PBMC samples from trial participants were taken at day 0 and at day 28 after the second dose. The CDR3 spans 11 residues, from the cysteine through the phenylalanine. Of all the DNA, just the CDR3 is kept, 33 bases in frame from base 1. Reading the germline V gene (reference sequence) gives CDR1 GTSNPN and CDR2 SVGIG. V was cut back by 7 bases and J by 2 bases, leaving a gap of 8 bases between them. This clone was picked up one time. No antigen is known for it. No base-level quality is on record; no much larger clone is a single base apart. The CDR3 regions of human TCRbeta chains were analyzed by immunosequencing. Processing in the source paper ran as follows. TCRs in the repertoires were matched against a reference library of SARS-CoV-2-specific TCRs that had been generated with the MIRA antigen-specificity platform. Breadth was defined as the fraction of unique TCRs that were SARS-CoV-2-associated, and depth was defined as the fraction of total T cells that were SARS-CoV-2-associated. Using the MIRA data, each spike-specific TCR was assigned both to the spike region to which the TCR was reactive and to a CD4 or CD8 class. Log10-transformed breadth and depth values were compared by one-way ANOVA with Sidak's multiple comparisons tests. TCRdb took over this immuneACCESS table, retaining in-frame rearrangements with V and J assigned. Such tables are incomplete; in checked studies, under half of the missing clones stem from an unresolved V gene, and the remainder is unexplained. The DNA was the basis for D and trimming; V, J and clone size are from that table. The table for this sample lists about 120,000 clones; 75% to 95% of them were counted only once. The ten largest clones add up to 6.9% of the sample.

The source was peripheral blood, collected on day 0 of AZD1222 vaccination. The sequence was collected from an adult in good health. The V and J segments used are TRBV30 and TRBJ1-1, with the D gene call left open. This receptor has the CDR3 CAYSSNTEAFF. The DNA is TGTGCCTACTCCTCTAACACTGAAGCTTTCTTT.